These 5 T cell receptor beta chains originate from one sample sequenced in a study of blood T cell repertoires in COVID-19. Repertoires were generated with immunoSEQ multiplex PCR, while TCRdb's copy carries only in-frame clones and drops some. The sample has 120,000 to 150,000 clones; around four fifths are singletons. The source material was peripheral blood. These receptors originate from a woman older than 75 with acute or convalescent COVID-19.

V usage is TRBV6-5 and J usage is TRBJ2-7; the match to TRBD1 covers 9 bases. The germline V gene encodes CDR1 MNHEY and CDR2 SVGAGI. J lost 2 bases, V lost 10 bases, and 12 bases had no gene match. The CDR3 length is 15 residues. CDR3 DNA sequence: TGTGCCACCAAGAATGACGACAGGGGGGCCTACGAGCAGTACTTC. Amino acids: CATKNDDRGAYEQYF.

This chain uses TRBV28 with TRBJ1-5; 7 bases line up with TRBD1. CDR3 length: 16 residues. Trimming removed 2 bases from V and 3 bases from J; junction bases left unmatched: 7. Germline CDR1 reads MDHEN; CDR2 reads SYDVKM. CDR3 DNA: TGTGCCAGCAGTTTAGTTACCGGACAGGTCAATCAGCCCCAGCATTTT. It is translated as CASSLVTGQVNQPQHF.

In its sample, this clone was seen a few times. The chain employs TRBV13 and TRBJ1-5; possibly TRBD1 for D (5 bases). Looked up from germline, CDR1 is PRHDT and CDR2 is FYEKMQ (reference sequence). CDR3 size: 14 residues. Trimming removed 2 bases at V and 3 bases at J, with 8 bases between. Written as DNA, the CDR3 is TGTGCCAGCAGCTTATCAGGGCCCAATCAGCCCCAGCATTTT. It is translated as CASSLSGPNQPQHF.

The gene calls are TRBV5-1 and TRBJ1-2; 7 positions match TRBD1. Trimming cost V 0 bases and J 6 bases; bases outside gene matches: 17. From germline, CDR1 is SGHRS and CDR2 YFSETQ. The CDR3 sequence is 18 residues long. The CDR3 protein is CASSLVTGTVGVGDGYTF. The CDR3 bases are TGCGCCAGCAGCTTGGTAACCGGGACAGTCGGGGTTGGGGATGGCTACACCTTC.

V usage is TRBV2 and J usage is TRBJ1-1, with TRBD1 as a possible D gene (5 bases). The CDR3 has 12 residues. Per germline, CDR1 SNHLY and CDR2 FYNNEI. The V gene lost 8 bases and the J gene lost 4 bases, with 11 bases spanning the gap. This CDR3 is CASGGEITEAFF. CDR3 sequence (DNA): TGTGCCAGCGGGGGGGAGATCACTGAAGCTTTCTTT.